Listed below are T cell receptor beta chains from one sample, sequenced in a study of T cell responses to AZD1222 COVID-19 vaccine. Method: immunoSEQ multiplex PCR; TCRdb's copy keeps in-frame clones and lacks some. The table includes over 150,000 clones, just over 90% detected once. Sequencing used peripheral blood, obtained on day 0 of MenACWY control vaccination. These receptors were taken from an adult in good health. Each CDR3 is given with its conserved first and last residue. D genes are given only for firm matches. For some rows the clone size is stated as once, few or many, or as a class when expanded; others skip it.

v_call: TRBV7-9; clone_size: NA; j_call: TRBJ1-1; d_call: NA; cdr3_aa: CASSSGSWRDTEAFF; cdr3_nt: TGTGCCAGCAGCTCCGGTTCGTGGAGGGACACTGAAGCTTTCTTT
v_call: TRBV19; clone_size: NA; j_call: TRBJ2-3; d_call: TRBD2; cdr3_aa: CASSTRLAGTDTQYF; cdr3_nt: TGTGCCAGTAGTACGCGACTAGCGGGCACAGATACGCAGTATTTT
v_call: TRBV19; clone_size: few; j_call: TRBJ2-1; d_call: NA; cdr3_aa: CASSIAAGYNEQFF; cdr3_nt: TGTGCCAGTAGTATAGCGGCGGGTTACAATGAGCAGTTCTTC
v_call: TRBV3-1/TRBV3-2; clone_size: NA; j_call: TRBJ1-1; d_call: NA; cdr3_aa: CASSLPGVNTEAFF; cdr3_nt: TGTGCCAGCAGCCTTCCAGGCGTGAACACTGAAGCTTTCTTT
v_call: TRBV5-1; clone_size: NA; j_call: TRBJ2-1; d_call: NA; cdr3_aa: CASSQDRTNNEQFF; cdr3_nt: TGCGCCAGCAGCCAAGACAGAACTAACAATGAGCAGTTCTTC
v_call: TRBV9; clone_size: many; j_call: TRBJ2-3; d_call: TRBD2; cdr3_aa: CASGYSGILTDTQYF; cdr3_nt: TGTGCCAGCGGCTATAGCGGGATACTCACAGATACGCAGTATTTT
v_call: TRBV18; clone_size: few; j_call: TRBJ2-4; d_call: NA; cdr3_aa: CASSPRIGWGELAKNIQYF; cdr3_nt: TGTGCCAGCTCACCCCGTATTGGCTGGGGGGAACTAGCCAAAAACATTCAGTACTTC
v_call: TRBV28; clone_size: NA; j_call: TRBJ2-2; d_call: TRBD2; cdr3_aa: CASSLWELAGGPGELFF; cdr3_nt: TGTGCCAGCAGTTTATGGGAGCTAGCGGGAGGTCCCGGGGAGCTGTTTTTT
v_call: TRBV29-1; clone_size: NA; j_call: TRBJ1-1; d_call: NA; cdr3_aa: CSARLGGNTEAFF; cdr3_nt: TGCAGCGCCCGGTTAGGGGGGAACACTGAAGCTTTCTTT
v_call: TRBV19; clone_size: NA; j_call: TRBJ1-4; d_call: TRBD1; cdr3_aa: CASRGPTGAFNEKLFF; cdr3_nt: TGTGCCAGTAGGGGGCCTACAGGGGCCTTCAATGAAAAACTGTTTTTT
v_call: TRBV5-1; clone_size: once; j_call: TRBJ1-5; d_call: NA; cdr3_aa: CASSLEEIGANQPQHF; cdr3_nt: TGCGCCAGCAGCTTGGAGGAGATCGGGGCGAATCAGCCCCAGCATTTT
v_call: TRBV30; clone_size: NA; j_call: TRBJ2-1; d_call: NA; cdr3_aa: CAWSLLAPRGRNEQFF; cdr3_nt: TGTGCCTGGAGTCTCCTAGCACCGAGAGGCCGCAATGAGCAGTTCTTC
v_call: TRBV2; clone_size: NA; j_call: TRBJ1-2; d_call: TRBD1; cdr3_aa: CASSEGTGAYGYTF; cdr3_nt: TGTGCCAGCAGTGAGGGAACAGGGGCCTATGGCTACACCTTC
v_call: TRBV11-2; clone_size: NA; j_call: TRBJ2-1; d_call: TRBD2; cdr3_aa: CASSARLAGIYNEQFF; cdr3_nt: TGTGCCAGCAGCGCACGACTAGCGGGAATATACAATGAGCAGTTCTTC
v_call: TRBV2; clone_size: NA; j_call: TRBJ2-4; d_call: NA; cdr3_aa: CASGTIAKNIQYF; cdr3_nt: TGTGCCAGCGGTACTATAGCCAAAAACATTCAGTACTTC
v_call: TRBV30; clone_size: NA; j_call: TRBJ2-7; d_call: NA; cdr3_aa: CAWSDGGGIRREQYF; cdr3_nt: TGTGCCTGGTCGGACGGGGGTGGGATCCGGCGCGAGCAGTACTTC
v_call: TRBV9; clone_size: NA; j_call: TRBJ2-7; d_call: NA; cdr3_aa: CASSPWTSSYEQYF; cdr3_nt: TGTGCCAGCAGCCCCTGGACCTCTAGCTACGAGCAGTACTTC
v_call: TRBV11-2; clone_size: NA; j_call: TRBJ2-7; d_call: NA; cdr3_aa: CASSSRDKQYF; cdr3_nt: TGTGCCAGCAGCTCGCGGGACAAGCAGTACTTC
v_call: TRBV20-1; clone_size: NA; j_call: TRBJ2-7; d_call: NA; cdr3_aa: CSARVSYEQYF; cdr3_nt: TGCAGTGCTAGAGTGTCTTACGAGCAGTACTTC
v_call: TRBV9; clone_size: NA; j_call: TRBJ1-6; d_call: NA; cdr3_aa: CASSVGPTRGDSPLHF; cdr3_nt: TGTGCCAGCAGCGTCGGACCCACCAGGGGTGATTCACCCCTCCACTTT
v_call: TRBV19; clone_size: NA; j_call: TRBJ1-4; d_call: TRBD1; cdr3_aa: CASRTGLDEKLFF; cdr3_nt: TGTGCCAGTAGGACAGGGTTGGATGAAAAACTGTTTTTT
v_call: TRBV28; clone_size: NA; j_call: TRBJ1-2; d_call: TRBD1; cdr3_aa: CASSLSGTGLNYGYTF; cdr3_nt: TGTGCCAGCAGTTTAAGTGGGACAGGCCTTAACTATGGCTACACCTTC
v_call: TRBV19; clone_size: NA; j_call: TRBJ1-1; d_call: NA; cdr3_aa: CASTPLGSGKPPEAFF; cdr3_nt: TGTGCCAGTACCCCCTTGGGGTCAGGGAAACCTCCTGAAGCTTTCTTT
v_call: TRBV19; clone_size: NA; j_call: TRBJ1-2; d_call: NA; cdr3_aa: CASKDRARANYGYTF; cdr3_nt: TGTGCCAGTAAGGACCGGGCGCGGGCTAACTATGGCTACACCTTC
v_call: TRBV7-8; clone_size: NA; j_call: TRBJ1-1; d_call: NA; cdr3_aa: CASSLAGGRNTEAFF; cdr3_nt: TGTGCCAGCAGCTTAGCTGGGGGGAGGAACACTGAAGCTTTCTTT
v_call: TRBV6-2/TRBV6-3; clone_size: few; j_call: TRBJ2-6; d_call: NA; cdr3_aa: CASSLAANVLTF; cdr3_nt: TGTGCCAGCAGTCTCGCGGCCAACGTCCTGACTTTC
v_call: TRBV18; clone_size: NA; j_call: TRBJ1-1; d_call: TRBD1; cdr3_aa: CASSPLRGPSTEAFF; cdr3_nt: TGTGCCAGCTCACCTCTGAGGGGGCCGAGCACTGAAGCTTTCTTT
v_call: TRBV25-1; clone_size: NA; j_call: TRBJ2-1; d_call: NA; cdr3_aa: CASSGLGARNEQFF; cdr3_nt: TGTGCCAGCAGCGGACTTGGGGCTCGGAATGAGCAGTTCTTC
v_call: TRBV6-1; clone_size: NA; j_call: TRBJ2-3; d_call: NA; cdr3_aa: CASSEDIRGRSISDTQYF; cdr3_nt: TGTGCCAGCAGTGAAGATATTAGAGGCAGAAGCATTTCAGATACGCAGTATTTT
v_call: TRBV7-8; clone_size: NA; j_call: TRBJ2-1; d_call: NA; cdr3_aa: CASSPLHDEQFF; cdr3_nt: TGTGCCAGCAGCCCACTTCACGATGAGCAGTTCTTC
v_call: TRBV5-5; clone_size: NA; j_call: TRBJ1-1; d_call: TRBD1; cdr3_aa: CASSLGQGRVREAFF; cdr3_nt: TGTGCCAGCAGCCTGGGACAGGGCCGGGTTAGGGAAGCTTTCTTT
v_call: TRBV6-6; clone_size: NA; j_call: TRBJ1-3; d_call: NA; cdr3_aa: CASSSGSRSGNTIYF; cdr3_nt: TGTGCCAGCAGTTCCGGATCACGCTCTGGAAACACCATATATTTT
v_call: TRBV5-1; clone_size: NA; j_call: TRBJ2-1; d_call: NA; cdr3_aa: CASSLISGSYNEQFF; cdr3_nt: TGCGCCAGCAGCTTGATAAGCGGCTCCTACAATGAGCAGTTCTTC
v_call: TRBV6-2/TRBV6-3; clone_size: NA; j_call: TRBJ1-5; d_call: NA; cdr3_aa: CASSPLGGSQHF; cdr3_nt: TGTGCCAGCAGTCCCCTCGGAGGGTCCCAGCATTTT
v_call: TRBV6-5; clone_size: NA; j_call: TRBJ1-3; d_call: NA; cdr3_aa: CASSYSRLRDTIYF; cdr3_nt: TGTGCCAGCAGTTACTCGCGACTGAGGGACACCATATATTTT
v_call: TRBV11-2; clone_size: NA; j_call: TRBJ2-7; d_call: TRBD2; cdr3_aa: CASSRVTSGTYEQYF; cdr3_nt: TGTGCCAGCAGTAGGGTGACTAGCGGGACTTACGAGCAGTACTTC
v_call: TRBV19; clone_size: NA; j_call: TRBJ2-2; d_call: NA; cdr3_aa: CASSIDSSTGELFF; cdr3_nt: TGTGCCAGTAGTATCGACAGTTCGACCGGGGAGCTGTTTTTT
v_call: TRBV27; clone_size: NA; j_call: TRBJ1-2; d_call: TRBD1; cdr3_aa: CASSRGPWTGEDYGYTF; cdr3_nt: TGTGCCAGCAGCCGTGGGCCATGGACAGGGGAAGACTATGGCTACACCTTC
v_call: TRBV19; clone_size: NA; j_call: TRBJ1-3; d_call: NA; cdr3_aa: CASSIRGNRNTIYF; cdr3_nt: TGTGCCAGTAGTATTCGGGGGAATAGGAACACCATATATTTT
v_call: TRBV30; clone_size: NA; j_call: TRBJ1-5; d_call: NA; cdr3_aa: CAWSVSGEQPQHF; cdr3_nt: TGTGCCTGGAGCGTTTCAGGGGAACAGCCCCAGCATTTT
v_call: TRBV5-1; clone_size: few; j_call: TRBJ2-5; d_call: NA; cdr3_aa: CASSLDGGQQETQYF; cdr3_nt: TGCGCCAGCAGCTTGGACGGGGGACAACAAGAGACCCAGTACTTC
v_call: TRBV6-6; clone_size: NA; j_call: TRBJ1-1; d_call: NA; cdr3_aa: CASSFVGGRMNTEAFF; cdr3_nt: TGTGCCAGCAGTTTTGTTGGGGGAAGAATGAACACTGAAGCTTTCTTT
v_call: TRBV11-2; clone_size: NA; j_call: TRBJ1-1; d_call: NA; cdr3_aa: CASSLNGGNTEAFF; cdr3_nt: TGTGCCAGCAGCTTAAACGGCGGAAACACTGAAGCTTTCTTT
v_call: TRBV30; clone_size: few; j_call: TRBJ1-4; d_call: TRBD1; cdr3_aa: CAWSADRGEKLFF; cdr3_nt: TGTGCCTGGAGTGCCGACAGGGGAGAAAAACTGTTTTTT
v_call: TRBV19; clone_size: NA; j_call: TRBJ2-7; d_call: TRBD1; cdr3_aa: CASSPTGTGGRSYEQYF; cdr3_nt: TGTGCCAGTAGTCCAACCGGGACAGGGGGAAGATCCTACGAGCAGTACTTC
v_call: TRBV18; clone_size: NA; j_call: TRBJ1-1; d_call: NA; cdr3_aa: CASSPVRGANTEAFF; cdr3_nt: TGTGCCAGCTCACCGGTCAGGGGAGCGAACACTGAAGCTTTCTTT
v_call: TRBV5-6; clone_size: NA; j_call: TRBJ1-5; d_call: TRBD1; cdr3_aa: CASSSELGQVYSNQPQHF; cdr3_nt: TGTGCCAGCAGCTCCGAGCTGGGACAGGTGTATAGCAATCAGCCCCAGCATTTT
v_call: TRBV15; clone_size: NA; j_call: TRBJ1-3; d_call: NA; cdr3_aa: CATSADLAGNTIYF; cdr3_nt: TGTGCCACCAGCGCCGACCTAGCTGGAAACACCATATATTTT
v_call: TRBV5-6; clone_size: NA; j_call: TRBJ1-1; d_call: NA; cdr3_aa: CASSFFPGSREAFF; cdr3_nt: TGTGCCAGCAGCTTCTTCCCCGGCTCAAGGGAAGCTTTCTTT
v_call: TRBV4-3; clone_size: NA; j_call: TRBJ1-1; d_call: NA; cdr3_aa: CASSQAIGGGDTEAFF; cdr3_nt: TGCGCCAGCAGCCAGGCAATCGGGGGCGGGGACACTGAAGCTTTCTTT
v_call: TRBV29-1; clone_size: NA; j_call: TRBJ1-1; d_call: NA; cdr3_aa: CSVDGRHTEAFF; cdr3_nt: TGCAGCGTTGATGGGCGTCACACTGAAGCTTTCTTT
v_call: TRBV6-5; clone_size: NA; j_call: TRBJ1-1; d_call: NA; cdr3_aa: CASSYSRRRPEAFF; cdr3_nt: TGTGCCAGCAGTTACTCTCGCCGGCGGCCTGAAGCTTTCTTT
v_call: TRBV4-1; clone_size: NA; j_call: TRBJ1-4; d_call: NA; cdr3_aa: CASSQIVAGWNEKLFF; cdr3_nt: TGCGCCAGCAGCCAAATCGTCGCAGGGTGGAATGAAAAACTGTTTTTT
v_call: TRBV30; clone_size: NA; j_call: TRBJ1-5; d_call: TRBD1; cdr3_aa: CAWSTGASNQPQHF; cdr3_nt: TGTGCCTGGAGTACAGGGGCTAGCAATCAACCCCAGCATTTT
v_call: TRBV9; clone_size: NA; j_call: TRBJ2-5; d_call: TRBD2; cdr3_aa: CASSVGTSGLRTQYF; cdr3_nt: TGTGCCAGCAGCGTAGGGACTAGCGGCCTGAGAACCCAGTACTTC
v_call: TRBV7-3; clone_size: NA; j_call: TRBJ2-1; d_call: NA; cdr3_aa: CASSERAPGDEQFF; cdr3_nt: TGTGCCAGCAGCGAACGGGCCCCGGGGGATGAGCAGTTCTTC
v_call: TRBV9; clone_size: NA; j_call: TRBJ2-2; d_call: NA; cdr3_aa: CASSVVPGELFF; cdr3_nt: TGTGCCAGCAGCGTAGTACCCGGGGAGCTGTTTTTT
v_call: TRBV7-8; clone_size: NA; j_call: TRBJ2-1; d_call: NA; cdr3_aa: CASSLVLGRRNTQFF; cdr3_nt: TGTGCCAGCAGCTTAGTCCTGGGCAGGCGCAATACGCAGTTCTTC
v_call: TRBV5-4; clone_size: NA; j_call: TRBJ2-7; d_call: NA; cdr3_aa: CASSTTRGRPYEQYF; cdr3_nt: TGTGCCAGCAGTACGACTAGAGGAAGGCCCTACGAGCAGTACTTC
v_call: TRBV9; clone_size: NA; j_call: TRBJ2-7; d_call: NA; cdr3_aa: CASSVGSTAYEQYF; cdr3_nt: TGTGCCAGCAGCGTAGGCTCGACAGCCTACGAGCAGTACTTC